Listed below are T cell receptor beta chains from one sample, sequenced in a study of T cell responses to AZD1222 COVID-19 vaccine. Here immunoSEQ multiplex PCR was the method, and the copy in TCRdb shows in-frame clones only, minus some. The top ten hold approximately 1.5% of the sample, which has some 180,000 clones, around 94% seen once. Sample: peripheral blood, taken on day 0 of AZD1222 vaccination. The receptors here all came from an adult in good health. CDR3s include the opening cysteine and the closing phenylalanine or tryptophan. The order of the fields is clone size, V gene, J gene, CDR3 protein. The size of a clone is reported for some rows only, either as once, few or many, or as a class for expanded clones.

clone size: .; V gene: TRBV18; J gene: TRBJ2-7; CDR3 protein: CASSRVSDEQYF
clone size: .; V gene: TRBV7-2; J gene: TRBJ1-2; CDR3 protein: CASSLDSDYGYTF
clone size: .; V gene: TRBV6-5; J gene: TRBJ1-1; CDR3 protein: CASLTGGAGTEAFF
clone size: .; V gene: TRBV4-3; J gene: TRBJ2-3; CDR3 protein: CASSQSHQGGRDTQYF
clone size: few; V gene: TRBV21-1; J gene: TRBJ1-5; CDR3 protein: CASTPHRVSSNQPQHF
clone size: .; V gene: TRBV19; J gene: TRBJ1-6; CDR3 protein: CASSPQDRGISPLHF
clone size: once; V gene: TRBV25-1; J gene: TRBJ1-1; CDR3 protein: CASTLGGTNTEAFF
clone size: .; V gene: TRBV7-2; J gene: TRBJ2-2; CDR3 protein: CASSLGQGARGGLIGELFF
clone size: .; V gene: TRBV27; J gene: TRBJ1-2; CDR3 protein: CASSYGGGYGYTF
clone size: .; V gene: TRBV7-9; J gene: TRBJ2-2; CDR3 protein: CASSLTGAPGELFF
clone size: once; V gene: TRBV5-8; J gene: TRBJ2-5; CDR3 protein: CASSFWGNQETQYF
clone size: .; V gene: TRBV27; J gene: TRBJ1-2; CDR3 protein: CASSSTERYGYTF
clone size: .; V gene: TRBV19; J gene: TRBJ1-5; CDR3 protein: CASSIDHRAGPQHF
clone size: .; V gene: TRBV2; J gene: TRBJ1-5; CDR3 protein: CASSEVVLGQPQHF
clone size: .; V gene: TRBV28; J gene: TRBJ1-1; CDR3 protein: CASSFSPEGQGPTRTEAFF
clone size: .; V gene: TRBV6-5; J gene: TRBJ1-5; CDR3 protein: CATAGGGNQPQHF
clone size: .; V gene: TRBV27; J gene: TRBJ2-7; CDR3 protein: CASSPLLKAGTYEQYF
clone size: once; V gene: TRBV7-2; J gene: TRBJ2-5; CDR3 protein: CASSARYQETQYF
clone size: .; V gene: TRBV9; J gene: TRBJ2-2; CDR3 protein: CASSVAPDSTGELFF